This T cell receptor beta chain was captured in a study of cytomegalovirus exposure and HLA in healthy donors. This CDR3 is 14 amino acids long. V lost 4 bases, J lost 4 bases, and 5 bases stayed unmatched. Germline-derived CDR1 and CDR2 are MNHEY and SMNVEV (reference sequence). Study outcomes and limitations: Presence/absence analyses assumed roughly uniform sequencing depth across donors. Sequences of the TCR beta chain were said to predict the HLA-A and HLA-B alleles of most subjects accurately.

Details on this clone: Its specificity is unknown.

Vbeta (60) and Jbeta (13) primers were used in the PCR. Sequencing used immunoSEQ multiplex PCR; TCRdb keeps in-frame clones, though not all of them. The table shows fewer than 250,000 clones, with roughly 79% occurring only once. Input material: PBMCs. The sequence was collected from a male donor in good health and CMV-seronegative. The rearrangement links TRBV27 to TRBJ1-2; 8 bases line up with TRBD1. Here the CDR3 reads CASSSTGDLYGYTF. CDR3 DNA: TGTGCCAGCAGTTCGACAGGGGACCTCTATGGCTACACCTTC.